Below are 16 T cell receptor beta chains sequenced from a single sample in a study of blood T cells in healthy people across ages. Alongside a J-beta primer mix, a sample-barcoded 5' primer served in a second PCR lasting 7 to 11 cycles. TCRdb re-analysed the 5' RACE reads in MiXCR, keeping a single row per CDR3 protein. Of roughly 930,000 distinct CDR3 sequences listed, around 46% are singletons. Sequenced: blood. Every receptor here comes from a young man in good health.

The V call is TRBV7-2, the J call TRBJ2-2; either TRBD1 or TRBD2 may supply D (5 bases each). The CDR3 spans 16 residues. The V end was cut by 6 bases, the J end by 5 bases, with 19 bases between. In germline, CDR1 is SGHTA, CDR2 FQGNSA. The CDR3 spells CASRSTGTGKTGELFF. DNA of the CDR3: TGTGCCAGCAGATCTACCGGGACGGGAAAGACCGGGGAGCTGTTTTTT.

The chain uses TRBV7-2 and TRBJ2-5, with D maybe TRBD1 (6 bases). The closer fit of TRBJ2-7 to the DNA end suggests the J call may be wrong. Germline-derived CDR1 and CDR2 are SGHTA and FQGNSA. This CDR3 has 15 residues. Here the CDR3 DNA reads TGTGCCAGCAGCTTGAAACAGGGTGGATTCCACGAGCAGTACTTC. It translates to CASSLKQGGFHEQYF.

The table lists this clonotype with many counts. The V call is TRBV12-5, the J call TRBJ2-3; TRBD1 agrees at 7 bases. Germline CDR1 is LGHNT and CDR2 is FRNRAP. With V trimmed by 4 bases and J by 0 bases, 4 bases remained unmatched. The CDR3 is 15 amino acids. CDR3 amino acids: CASGSGQSSTDTQYF. The CDR3 coding sequence is TGTGCTAGTGGTTCGGGACAGTCTAGCACAGATACGCAGTATTTT.

The chain employs TRBV5-1 and TRBJ2-3; 9 bases match TRBD2. Germline V CDR1 and CDR2: SGHRS, YFSETQ. V dropped 4 bases and J dropped 1; count of bases not matched to a gene: 7. The CDR3 is 16 amino acids. The CDR3 here is CASSRRASGGTDTQYF. The CDR3 coding sequence is TGCGCCAGCAGCCGGCGGGCTAGCGGGGGCACAGATACGCAGTATTTT.

The chain links TRBV12-3 or TRBV12-4 to TRBJ2-5; 8 positions agree with TRBD2. The J call may not be correct, given that the DNA end is closer to TRBJ2-7. This CDR3 is built from 14 residues. CDR3 sequence (DNA): TGTGCCAGCAGTGCCGGGACTAGTAGTTCCGAGCAGTACTTC. Translating it yields CASSAGTSSSEQYF.

This clonotype showed up many times. The J gene is TRBJ1-2, the V gene TRBV9; TRBD1 aligns across 9 bases. This CDR3 is built from 16 residues. CDR1 SGDLS and CDR2 YYNGEE come from the germline V gene. V was pared by 3 bases and J by 4 bases, with 10 bases of the junction left unmatched. The CDR3 loop reads CASSAQQGAMSYGYTF. The CDR3 DNA reads as TGTGCCAGCAGCGCCCAACAGGGGGCTATGTCCTATGGCTACACCTTC.

The chain's CDR3 is CSARVGGTESTDTQYF. The CDR3 coding sequence is TGCAGTGCTAGAGTAGGGGGAACAGAATCCACAGATACGCAGTATTTT. V gene TRBV20-1 combines with J gene TRBJ2-3; D may be TRBD1 (6 bases). The CDR3 covers 16 residues. The germline V gene encodes CDR1 DFQATT and CDR2 SNEGSKA (reference sequence). V lost 1 base and J 2 bases, leaving 16 bases between the germline ends.

The sample holds a few counts of this clonotype. The genes are TRBV29-1 and TRBJ2-1; D unclear. The V end lost 6 bases, the J end lost 7 bases, and 16 bases lay between the germline ends. Germline CDR1 and CDR2: SQVTM and ANQGSEA. The CDR3 is 13 residues long. The CDR3 region has the DNA TGCAGCGTGGCTGGCCTATATCTGAATGAGCAGTTCTTC. This encodes CSVAGLYLNEQFF.

This chain uses TRBV7-2 with TRBJ2-1, with D unclear. Trimming removed 5 bases from V and 5 bases from J, with 10 bases in between. Germline assignment: CDR1 SGHTA and CDR2 FQGNSA. The CDR3 sequence is 13 residues long. CDR3 loop: CASSADPDNEQFF. In DNA form, the CDR3 reads TGTGCCAGCAGCGCCGATCCCGACAATGAGCAGTTCTTC.

V usage is TRBV27 and J usage is TRBJ1-2; D is perhaps TRBD1 (5 bases). This CDR3 has 14 amino acids. The V end was cut by 6 bases, the J end by 6 bases, with 17 bases between. Germline V CDR1 and CDR2: MNHEY, SMNVEV (reference sequence). CDR3 bases: TGTGCCAGCAGGGCAAGGCAGGGAGCCGATGGCTACACCTTC. The encoded protein is CASRARQGADGYTF.

This clonotype was seen many times. The chain has TRBV20-1 and TRBJ2-3; D not resolved. The CDR3 runs 11 residues. Germline CDR1 is DFQATT and CDR2 is SNEGSKA (reference sequence). Trimming left V 8 bases short and J 6 bases short, with 12 bases between. The CDR3 sequence is CSPLNTDTQYF. DNA for the CDR3: TGCAGTCCTCTAAACACTGATACGCAGTATTTT.

This clonotype has just one count. This chain uses TRBV29-1 with TRBJ1-1; 7 nucleotides agree with TRBD1. Germline V lookup: CDR1 SQVTM, CDR2 ANQGSEA. The CDR3 is 14 residues long. The ends lost 7 bases at V and 4 bases at J; junction bases unmatched: 12. CDR3 DNA: TGCAGCGCCAATCTCCTGGAGGGGGCCACTGAAGCTTTCTTT. Translation: CSANLLEGATEAFF.

J is TRBJ2-7 and V is TRBV7-8, with 10 bases fitting TRBD2. The V gene end was trimmed by 6 bases and the J gene end by 0 bases; junction bases not matched to a gene: 8. Per the germline V gene, CDR1 is SGHVS and CDR2 is FQNEAQ. This CDR3 is built from 16 residues. The DNA for the CDR3 is TGTGCCAGCAGTCCCGGGACTAGCGCGGGCTCCTACGAGCAGTACTTC. Its translation: CASSPGTSAGSYEQYF.

With respect to this clonotype: A clone one base away is much larger, so this may be a read error. This chain links TRBV20-1 with TRBJ2-7, with 8 positions matching TRBD2. J was trimmed by 7 bases and V by 6 bases; bases with no gene match: 17. The CDR3 contains 15 residues. Germline V gene lookup returns CDR1 DFQATT and CDR2 SNEGSKA (reference sequence). CDR3 nucleotide sequence: TGCAGTGCATCCACAGCGTGGGGGACTAGTGGGGAGCAGTACTTC. It yields the protein CSASTAWGTSGEQYF.

V usage is TRBV20-1 and J usage is TRBJ1-4; 7 bases agree with TRBD1. Germline V lookup: CDR1 DFQATT, CDR2 SNEGSKA (reference sequence). V lost 0 bases to trimming and J lost 5 bases; unmatched junction nucleotides: 3. The CDR3 has 14 residues. The CDR3 region has the DNA TGCAGTGCTAGAGAAGGGGGCGACAATGAAAAACTGTTTTTT. The encoded protein is CSAREGGDNEKLFF.

In its sample, this clonotype was seen many times. V gene TRBV12-3 or TRBV12-4 combines with J gene TRBJ2-5; 7 nucleotides align to TRBD2. V shed 4 bases and J 4 bases; nucleotides not matched to a gene: 3. The CDR3 runs to 13 residues. This CDR3 reads CASSSSGGETQYF. DNA for the CDR3: TGTGCCAGCAGTTCCTCGGGGGGAGAGACCCAGTACTTC.